A selection of T cell receptor beta chains follows, all from one sample in a study of T-cell reconstitution after alpha-beta-depleted transplantation in children. MiXCR was run by TCRdb on the PCR reads, yielding one entry per CDR3 protein. Here the sample spans about 27,000 distinct CDR3 sequences, about a sixth being singletons. This specimen was PBMCs, mostly from graft donor cells, taken 60 days after TCRalphabeta/CD19-depleted stem cell transplant. These receptors were obtained from a male patient aged 2-15 years who had a stem cell transplant for acute lymphoblastic leukemia, so the T cells may come from the graft donor. CDR3s include the opening cysteine and the closing phenylalanine or tryptophan. A D gene is named only where the DNA matches it firmly. Clone size is shown for a subset of rows, as once, few, many or a class of expanded clone.

clone_size | d_call | j_call | v_call | cdr3_nt | cdr3_aa
many | . | TRBJ1-1 | TRBV20-1 | TGCAGTGCCACTAGAGCAGGGCCGGGCACTGAAGCTTTCTTT | CSATRAGPGTEAFF
few | . | TRBJ2-2 | TRBV6-5 | TGTGCCAGCATGAGGGCCGGGGAGCTGTTTTTT | CASMRAGELFF
many | TRBD1 | TRBJ2-7 | TRBV6-1 | TGTGCCAGCACCCCGGGACAGGGGTCCTACGAGCAGTACTTC | CASTPGQGSYEQYF
. | TRBD1 | TRBJ2-7 | TRBV7-9 | TGTGCCAGCAGCTTAGTGGCAGGGGGTTACTACGAGCAGTACTTC | CASSLVAGGYYEQYF
many | . | TRBJ2-5 | TRBV10-3 | TGTGCCATCAGTGATCTAGAGGAGACCCAGTACTTC | CAISDLEETQYF
. | . | TRBJ1-3 | TRBV25-1 | TGTGCCAGCAGTGAATTCGGGGTTTGGTACGGAAACACCATATATTTT | CASSEFGVWYGNTIYF
many | TRBD1 | TRBJ2-5 | TRBV13 | TGTGCCAGCAGCTCCCAGGGGGCTGTAGGGGAGACCCAGTACTTC | CASSSQGAVGETQYF
many | . | TRBJ2-7 | TRBV4-3 | TGCGCCAGCAGCCAAGAATTGGGGTACTCCTACTACGAGCAGTACTTC | CASSQELGYSYYEQYF
many | . | TRBJ1-5 | TRBV3-2 | TGTGCCAGCAGCCAAGAGATAGGACTCAATCAGCCCCAGCATTTT | CASSQEIGLNQPQHF
. | . | TRBJ2-7 | TRBV3-1 | TGTGCCAGCAGCCAAGGTTACGAGCAGTACTTC | CASSQGYEQYF
. | . | TRBJ2-5 | TRBV7-9 | TGTGCCAGTCCCGGGGAGACCCAGTACTTC | CASPGETQYF
many | TRBD1 | TRBJ2-1 | TRBV25-1 | TGTGCCAGCAGTGGATTCGGACAGGGTAATTCTGAGCAGTTCTTC | CASSGFGQGNSEQFF
many | . | TRBJ2-6 | TRBV11-2 | TGTGCCAGCAGCCGAGGACGAGAGACTAGTATGTCTGGGGCCAACGTCCTGACTTTC | CASSRGRETSMSGANVLTF
few | . | TRBJ1-2 | TRBV7-2 | TGTGCCAGCAGCTTGAGTAGGGACAACTATGGCTACACCTTC | CASSLSRDNYGYTF
. | TRBD2 | TRBJ2-1 | TRBV5-1 | TGCGCCAGCAGCTCGCGACTAGCGGGAGAAATGTACAATGAGCAGTTCTTC | CASSSRLAGEMYNEQFF
. | . | TRBJ2-7 | TRBV5-1 | TGCGCCAGCAGCTACAGCCTCTCGGAGGAGCAGTACTTC | CASSYSLSEEQYF
. | . | TRBJ2-1 | TRBV5-6 | TGTGCCAGCAGCTTGGCCCAAGACATCGAGCAGTTCTTC | CASSLAQDIEQFF
. | . | TRBJ1-2 | TRBV20-1 | TGCAGTGCTAGAGAAGACACAGCTCGGAGTGATGGCTACACCTTC | CSAREDTARSDGYTF
large | TRBD2 | TRBJ2-1 | TRBV20-1 | TGCAGTGCGCCGAGCGGGGGGTCACGCTACAATGAGCAGTTCTTC | CSAPSGGSRYNEQFF
large | . | TRBJ2-1 | TRBV5-1 | TGCGCCAGCAGTAATTACCAGGTGGATGGTGAGCAGTTCTTC | CASSNYQVDGEQFF
. | . | TRBJ1-2 | TRBV18 | TGTGCCAGCTCAGAGGACGAGCTCAGGGGCTACACCTTC | CASSEDELRGYTF
many | TRBD1 | TRBJ2-5 | TRBV12-3/TRBV12-4 | TGTGCCAGCAGTTTCCACAGGGGATACAGAGAGACCCAGTACTTC | CASSFHRGYRETQYF
many | TRBD2 | TRBJ2-7 | TRBV28 | TGTGCCAGCAGCCGGGCCCCGAGACTAGCGGGTAACGAGCAGTACTTC | CASSRAPRLAGNEQYF
many | TRBD2 | TRBJ2-7 | TRBV20-1 | TGCAGTGCTAGTTTCCTAGCGGGAGGGCCTAACTTTGACGAGCAGTACTTC | CSASFLAGGPNFDEQYF
many | . | TRBJ1-4 | TRBV5-1 | . | CASSSSGRGGNEKLFF
many | TRBD1 | TRBJ2-7 | TRBV6-2/TRBV6-3 | TGTGCCAGCAACAACAGGGGGCGCGAGCAGTACTTC | CASNNRGREQYF
. | . | TRBJ2-7 | TRBV7-9 | TGTGCCAGCAGCTACGGGGACGAGCAGTACTTC | CASSYGDEQYF
few | TRBD2 | TRBJ2-1 | TRBV4-3 | TGCGCCAGCAGCCAGGAGGCCGGGGGGGCTTTCGACAATGAGCAGTTCTTC | CASSQEAGGAFDNEQFF
. | TRBD1 | TRBJ2-1 | TRBV20-1 | TGCAGTGCTAGAAGAGGACAGGTTGAGCAGTTCTTC | CSARRGQVEQFF
few | . | TRBJ1-3 | TRBV18 | TGTGCCAGCTCACCACCGGGGGGCGCGAACACCATATATTTT | CASSPPGGANTIYF
. | TRBD1 | TRBJ1-5 | TRBV7-8 | TGTGCCAGTAGACCGGGGACAGGGAATCAGCCCCAGCATTTT | CASRPGTGNQPQHF
few | TRBD1 | TRBJ2-3 | TRBV12-3/TRBV12-4 | TGTGCCAGCAGTCCATGGGACAGGGGGCAAAATACGCAGTATTTT | CASSPWDRGQNTQYF
. | . | TRBJ2-7 | TRBV29-1 | TGCAGCGCCAGGTACAGCCGCTCCTACGAGCAGTACTTC | CSARYSRSYEQYF
many | . | TRBJ2-4 | TRBV20-1 | TGCAGTGCTTTGAGGGTTGGGGCCAAAAACATTCAGTACTTC | CSALRVGAKNIQYF
. | . | TRBJ1-1 | TRBV9 | TGTGCCAGCAGCGTAGGTGTGGACACTGAAGCTTTCTTT | CASSVGVDTEAFF
few | TRBD2 | TRBJ2-1 | TRBV5-1 | TGCGCCAGCAGCTTGGCCCGGGCTAGCGGGGAAAATGAGCAGTTCTTC | CASSLARASGENEQFF
many | . | TRBJ2-7 | TRBV28 | TGTGCCAGCAATGATCCCTACGAGCAGTACTTC | CASNDPYEQYF
. | TRBD2 | TRBJ2-1 | TRBV5-6 | TGTGCCAGCAGCTTCCTTAGACTAGCGGGATCGCTTAGGAGTGAGCAGTTCTTC | CASSFLRLAGSLRSEQFF
. | TRBD1 | TRBJ2-7 | TRBV20-1 | TGCAGTGCTGCCCTCCAGGGGGCCTACGAGCAGTACTTC | CSAALQGAYEQYF
. | TRBD2 | TRBJ2-7 | TRBV20-1 | TGCAGTGCTAGAGATTCCGCTAGCGGGGGGCCCCACGAGCAGTACTTC | CSARDSASGGPHEQYF
. | . | TRBJ1-1 | TRBV5-6 | TGTGCCAGCAGCTTGTCAGGGGCAGGGTGGACTGAAGCTTTCTTT | CASSLSGAGWTEAFF
few | TRBD1 | TRBJ2-7 | TRBV20-1 | TGCAGTGCTAGGGGGACAGGGGGCTACGAGCAGTACTTC | CSARGTGGYEQYF
few | TRBD1 | TRBJ1-1 | TRBV20-1 | TGCAGTGCTAGAAGGGGAGGGACAGGGGGAAGTACTGAAGCTTTCTTT | CSARRGGTGGSTEAFF
once | TRBD1 | TRBJ2-1 | TRBV12-3/TRBV12-4 | TGTGCCATCCCTTCAGGGGGTTCCTACAATGAGCAGTTCTTC | CAIPSGGSYNEQFF
. | . | TRBJ1-1 | TRBV6-2/TRBV6-3 | TGTGCCACCGGACACCTAAAGAACACTGAAGCTTTCTTT | CATGHLKNTEAFF
many | TRBD2 | TRBJ2-3 | TRBV9 | TGTGCCAGCAGCGTAGAAGGGCTAGCGGTCGCAGATACGCAGTATTTT | CASSVEGLAVADTQYF
. | TRBD1 | TRBJ2-7 | TRBV5-8 | TGTGCCAGCAGCCGTGCCGGGACAGATCCCTACGAGCAGTACTTC | CASSRAGTDPYEQYF
few | . | TRBJ2-7 | TRBV7-9 | TGTGCCAGCAGCCCGGGACACGGGTCTGACGCGCAGTACTTC | CASSPGHGSDAQYF
. | . | TRBJ2-3 | TRBV7-2 | TGTGCCAGCAGCTTAGACGCCAGCACAGATACGCAGTATTTT | CASSLDASTDTQYF
. | TRBD2 | TRBJ2-1 | TRBV20-1 | TGCAGTGCTAGAGATATCCGGACTAGCGGGAGCGTCTTGCAGTTCTTC | CSARDIRTSGSVLQFF
once | TRBD2 | TRBJ2-5 | TRBV29-1 | TGCAGCGTCGAGCGGGGAGTAGAGTCGGAGACCCAGTACTTC | CSVERGVESETQYF
. | TRBD2 | TRBJ2-1 | TRBV24-1 | TGTGCCACCAGTGATTTTGAGCGGGAGGCTTCCTACAATGAGCAGTTCTTC | CATSDFEREASYNEQFF
. | . | TRBJ2-7 | TRBV4-3 | TGCGCCAGCAGCCTTTTACGAGAGGACCCTTCCTACGAGCAGTACTTC | CASSLLREDPSYEQYF
few | TRBD1 | TRBJ2-1 | TRBV19 | TGTGCCAGTAGTATAGTAGGGACAGGCATCTACAATGAGCAGTTCTTC | CASSIVGTGIYNEQFF
. | . | TRBJ2-7 | TRBV4-2 | TGTGCCAGCAGCCAAGATAGGGGGGGGAGCTACGAGCAGTACTTC | CASSQDRGGSYEQYF
many | . | TRBJ1-6 | TRBV5-5 | TGTGCCAGCAGCTGGGGGAATTCACCCCTCCACTTT | CASSWGNSPLHF
few | . | TRBJ2-2 | TRBV12-3/TRBV12-4 | TGTGCCAGCAGTTTAGCGGGGCACACCGGGGAGCTGTTTTTT | CASSLAGHTGELFF
few | . | TRBJ1-2 | TRBV4-2 | TGTGCCAGCAGCCAGACGCGAGATGGCTACACCTTC | CASSQTRDGYTF
. | . | TRBJ1-1 | TRBV7-9 | TGTGCCAGCAGGGGTCCCGCCTCGAACACTGAAGCTTTCTTT | CASRGPASNTEAFF